One sample yielded the 9 T cell receptor beta chains listed below, sequenced in a study of T cell responses to AZD1222 COVID-19 vaccine. TCRdb keeps only in-frame clones here, not all; method: immunoSEQ multiplex PCR. The sample consists of around 120,000 clones, about 93% of them appearing once. The specimen was peripheral blood, collected 28 days after the second AZD1222 dose. These receptors all come from an adult who received the AZD1222 COVID-19 vaccine.

V is TRBV29-1 and J is TRBJ2-5; D call uncertain. V was trimmed by 0 bases and J by 5 bases, leaving 19 bases between them. Germline V gives CDR1 SQVTM, CDR2 ANQGSEA. The CDR3 contains 16 residues. The CDR3 DNA follows: TGCAGCGTTGAAGATCCTGCAGCGTGGGGTTGGGAGACCCAGTACTTC. Amino acids: CSVEDPAAWGWETQYF.

CDR3: CASSGDRGNTGELFF. CDR3 nucleotide sequence: TGTGCCAGCAGTGGGGACAGGGGGAACACCGGGGAGCTGTTTTTT. The chain links TRBV2 to TRBJ2-2; 10 bases agree with TRBD1. The CDR3 spans 15 residues. Germline CDR1 reads SNHLY; CDR2 reads FYNNEI. The V gene end was trimmed by 4 bases and the J gene end by 1 base; junction bases not matched to a gene: 0.

This sequence joins TRBV7-3 and TRBJ2-1; 7 nucleotides agree with TRBD2. The CDR3 consists of 15 residues. Trimming cost V 6 bases and J 0 bases; bases outside gene matches: 5. CDR1 SGHTA and CDR2 FQGTGA come from the germline V gene. The CDR3 DNA reads TGTGCCAGCAGGGTGGGCGGGAGCTCCTACAATGAGCAGTTCTTC. This encodes CASRVGGSSYNEQFF.

This chain uses TRBV19 with TRBJ1-2, with 7 bases aligning to TRBD1. With 6 bases clipped from V and 4 bases from J, the junction kept 8 bases outside the gene matches. CDR1 is LNHDA and CDR2 is SQIVND in the germline V gene (reference sequence). This CDR3 has 14 residues. The CDR3 DNA sequence: TGTGCCAGTAGCACAGGGGCGGCGGGCTATGGCTACACCTTC. This translates into CASSTGAAGYGYTF.

On this clone: The sample contains more than one DNA sequence encoding this CDR3. The chain recombines TRBV6-5 with TRBJ2-7; 7 positions agree with TRBD2. Germline loops: CDR1 MNHEY, CDR2 SVGAGI. Unmatched junction bases numbered 5, after V lost 7 bases and J lost 2 bases. The CDR3 has 13 residues. The CDR3 DNA sequence: TGTGCCAGCACCGGGGGAGGGCCCTACGAGCAGTACTTC. It codes for CASTGGGPYEQYF.

This chain connects TRBV7-9 to TRBJ1-4; no firm D call. Germline V gives CDR1 SEHNR, CDR2 FQNEAQ (reference sequence). Between the trimmed V and J ends, which lost 2 bases and 7 bases, there was a span of 5 bases. The CDR3 runs to 12 residues. The CDR3 coding sequence is TGTGCCAGCAGCTTATCTGGTGAAAAACTGTTTTTT. Protein: CASSLSGEKLFF. The whole variable domain, remainder taken from reference TRBV7-9 and TRBJ1-4, is DTGVSQNPRHKITKRGQNVTFRCDPISEHNRLYWYRQTLGQGPEFLTYFQNEAQLEKSRLLSDRFSAERPKGSFSTLEIQRTEQGDSAMYLCASSLSGEKLFFGSGTQLSVL.

The gene calls are TRBV7-6 and TRBJ2-2; D is unclear. The CDR3 runs to 15 residues. Germline assignment: CDR1 SGHVS and CDR2 FNYEAQ. Trimming shortened V by 2 bases and J by 2 bases, and 9 bases separated the two germline ends. The DNA for the CDR3 is TGTGCCAGCAGCTTAATGGACGGAAACACCGGGGAGCTGTTTTTT. Amino acid sequence: CASSLMDGNTGELFF.

J is TRBJ2-5 and V is TRBV4-2; TRBD1 might be the D (6 bases). Germline CDR1 is LGHNA and CDR2 is YNFKEQ. Trimming left V 0 bases short and J 0 bases short, with 11 bases between. This CDR3 has 16 residues. For the CDR3, the DNA is TGTGCCAGCAGCCAAGATTTCGGACAGTACCAAGAGACCCAGTACTTC. This sequence encodes CASSQDFGQYQETQYF.

J is TRBJ1-1 and V is TRBV19, with a possible D match to TRBD1 (6 bases). From germline, CDR1 is LNHDA and CDR2 SQIVND (reference sequence). The CDR3 totals 15 residues. Trimming pared 2 bases from V and 3 bases from J, leaving 13 bases between. The CDR3 loop is CASSILPEGDTEAFF. The CDR3 region has the DNA TGTGCCAGTAGTATACTGCCAGAGGGGGACACTGAAGCTTTCTTT.